Below, 10 T cell receptor beta chains from the same sample are listed, as sequenced in a study of identical twins. TCRdb ran MiXCR on the 5' RACE reads and lists one entry per CDR3 protein. Of 400,000 to 500,000 distinct CDR3 sequences listed, roughly an eighth are singletons. These sequences were also reported in another study, on yellow fever vaccine responses in identical twins.

Sequenced material: CD4+ T cells sorted from blood. Receptors were obtained from a woman under 30 in good health.

This clonotype was observed a few times. The chain recombines TRBV20-1 with TRBJ1-5; maybe TRBD1 (6 bases). This CDR3 is 14 amino acids long. Germline CDR1 reads DFQATT; CDR2 reads SNEGSKA (reference sequence). Trimming shortened V by 3 bases and J by 3 bases, and 12 bases separated the two germline ends. In nucleotides, the CDR3 is TGCAGTGCTAGCGACGGACAGTTCAATCAGCCCCAGCATTTT. Encoded protein: CSASDGQFNQPQHF.

This clonotype has ten or more counts. CDR3 in amino acids: CAIRTGQGDTGELFF. The CDR3 DNA follows: TGTGCCATCAGGACGGGACAGGGAGACACCGGGGAGCTGTTTTTT. V gene TRBV10-3 combines with J gene TRBJ2-2, with 9 bases matching TRBD1. Trimming removed 6 bases from V and 3 bases from J; junction bases left unmatched: 5. The length of the CDR3 is 15 residues. Germline V gene sequence: CDR1 ENHRY, CDR2 SYGVKD.

This chain uses TRBV7-9 with TRBJ1-1, with D possibly being TRBD1 (5 bases). The CDR3 runs 16 residues. Trimming cost V 0 bases and J 6 bases, with 17 bases left between them. Per germline, CDR1 SEHNR and CDR2 FQNEAQ (reference sequence). Here the CDR3 reads CASSLAQGLGAAEAFF. CDR3 coding DNA: TGTGCCAGCAGCTTAGCCCAGGGCTTGGGCGCGGCTGAAGCTTTCTTT.

Regarding this clonotype: One junction end disagrees with the germline gene, perhaps due to a read error. The J gene is TRBJ2-5, the V gene TRBV7-2; 11 nucleotides match TRBD2. This CDR3 comprises 17 residues. The germline V gene has CDR1 SGHTA and CDR2 FQGNSA. CDR3 loop: CANSHSLAGGNQETQYF. In DNA, the CDR3 is TGTGCCAACAGCCATAGTCTAGCGGGGGGCAACCAAGAGACCCAGTACTTC.

This chain connects TRBV29-1 to TRBJ1-2, with 9 positions matching TRBD1. Losses at the gene ends were 6 bases for V and 7 bases for J; bases not matched to a gene: 6. The CDR3 extends over 12 amino acids. Germline V CDR1 and CDR2: SQVTM, ANQGSEA. The CDR3 sequence is CSVLQGAGGYTF. The CDR3, as DNA: TGCAGCGTCCTACAGGGGGCAGGTGGCTACACCTTC.

This clonotype occurred a few times. The chain has TRBV20-1 and TRBJ2-2; 7 nucleotides align to TRBD1. There are 16 residues in the CDR3. Germline CDR1 DFQATT, CDR2 SNEGSKA (reference sequence). J gave up 3 bases and V 2 bases, and 9 bases lay outside the gene matches. CDR3 coding DNA: TGCAGTGCTAGACCCAGGACGGGACAGTACACCGGGGAGCTGTTTTTT. It is translated as CSARPRTGQYTGELFF.

This clonotype was detected a few times. The chain links TRBV7-3 to TRBJ1-3; 7 bases align to TRBD1. The CDR3 length is 15 residues. The V gene end was trimmed by 5 bases and the J gene end by 2 bases; junction bases not matched to a gene: 6. Per the germline V gene, CDR1 is SGHTA and CDR2 is FQGTGA. CDR3 amino acids: CASSPPGTAGNTIYF. As DNA, the CDR3 is TGTGCCAGCAGCCCCCCCGGGACAGCTGGAAACACCATATATTTT.

This clonotype was counted between two and nine times. CDR3 amino acids: CASSPLAGGPKEQYF. For the CDR3, the DNA is TGTGCCAGCAGCCCCCTAGCGGGAGGGCCAAAGGAGCAGTACTTC. V is TRBV7-2 and J is TRBJ2-7; 12 bases map to TRBD2. The CDR3 totals 15 residues. Germline lookup yields CDR1 SGHTA and CDR2 FQGNSA. The V segment lost 5 bases and the J segment 7 bases; nucleotides outside the gene matches: 9.

This clonotype was detected only a few times. V is TRBV9 and J is TRBJ1-6; 7 nucleotides match TRBD1. The CDR3 extends over 15 amino acids. V shed 3 bases, J shed 9 bases, and the junction held 9 bases outside the gene matches. The germline CDR1 and CDR2 sequences are SGDLS and YYNGEE. The CDR3 DNA sequence: TGTGCCAGCAGCGCCGGACAGGATCGAAGTTCACCCCTCCACTTT. It codes for CASSAGQDRSSPLHF.

This clonotype was detected only a few times. V usage is TRBV5-1 and J usage is TRBJ2-1, with 9 bases aligning to TRBD2. J was trimmed by 2 bases and V by 6 bases; bases with no gene match: 9. Per germline, CDR1 SGHRS and CDR2 YFSETQ. This CDR3 comprises 16 residues. The CDR3 sequence: CASTGGAGGPYNEQFF. CDR3 nucleotides: TGCGCCAGCACCGGTGGGGCGGGAGGGCCCTACAATGAGCAGTTCTTC.